The clone carrying this T cell receptor (beta chain) was picked up a small number of times. The entry originates in a study of T-cell memory formation after mild COVID-19. Study overall: The study found TCR clusters largely donor specific.

TCRdb ran MiXCR on the 5' RACE reads and lists one entry per CDR3 protein. The sample contains 430,000 or so distinct CDR3 sequences, nearly 25% of which appear only once. What was sequenced was PBMCs or a T cell subset sorted from them (not recorded which). The TCR was taken from an adult woman who had mild COVID-19 (a few samples of this study predate the infection). Cell type and time point are not known.

CDR3 nucleotide sequence: TGTGCCACCAGTGATCGTACAAATCAGCCCCAGCATTTT. This codes for CATSDRTNQPQHF. The chain has TRBV24-1 and TRBJ1-5; D unclear. The germline CDR1 and CDR2 sequences are KGHDR and SFDVKD. CDR3 length equals 13 residues. V lost 3 bases and J 4 bases, leaving 6 bases between the germline ends.